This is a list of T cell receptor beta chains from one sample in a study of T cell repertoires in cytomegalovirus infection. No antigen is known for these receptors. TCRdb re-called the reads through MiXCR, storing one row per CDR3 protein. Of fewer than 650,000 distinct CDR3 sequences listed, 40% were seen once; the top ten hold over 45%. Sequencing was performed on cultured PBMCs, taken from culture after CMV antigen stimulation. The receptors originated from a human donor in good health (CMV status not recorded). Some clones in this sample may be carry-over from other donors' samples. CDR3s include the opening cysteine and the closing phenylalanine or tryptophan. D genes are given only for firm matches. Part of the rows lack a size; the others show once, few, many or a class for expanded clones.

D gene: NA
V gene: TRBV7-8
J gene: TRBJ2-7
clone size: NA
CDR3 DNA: TGTGCCAGCAGCTTAGCGACAGAAGCTGCTCGGTACTTC
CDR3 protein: CASSLATEAARYF

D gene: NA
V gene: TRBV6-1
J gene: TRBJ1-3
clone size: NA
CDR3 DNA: TGTGCCAGCAGTTCCCCGTCTGGAAACACCATATATTTT
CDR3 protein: CASSSPSGNTIYF

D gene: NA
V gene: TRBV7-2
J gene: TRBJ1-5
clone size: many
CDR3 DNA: TGTGCCAGCAGCTTAGGATCGGTTCGATTCAATCAGCCCCAGCATTTT
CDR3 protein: CASSLGSVRFNQPQHF

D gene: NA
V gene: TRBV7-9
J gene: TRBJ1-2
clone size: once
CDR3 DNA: TGTGCCAGCAGCTCATTAGGGGGTTCACGGGCTCGGGGCTACACCTTC
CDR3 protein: CASSSLGGSRARGYTF

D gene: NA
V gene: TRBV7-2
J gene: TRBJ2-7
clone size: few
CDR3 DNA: TGTGCCAGCAGCTTTCAGGCAGGGGAGAGCTACGAGCAGTACTTC
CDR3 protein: CASSFQAGESYEQYF

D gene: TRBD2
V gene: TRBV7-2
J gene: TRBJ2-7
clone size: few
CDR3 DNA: TGTGCCAGCAGCCCTAGCGGGAGGGCCTACGAGCAGTACTTC
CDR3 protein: CASSPSGRAYEQYF

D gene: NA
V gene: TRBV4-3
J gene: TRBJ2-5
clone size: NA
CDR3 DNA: TGCGCCAGCAGCCAAGAGTATAGAGAGACCCAGTACTTC
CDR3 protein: CASSQEYRETQYF

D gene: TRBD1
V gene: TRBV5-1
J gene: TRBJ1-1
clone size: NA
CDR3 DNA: TGCGCCAGCAGCGCGTTTGGGGGGACAGGGGCCGAAGCTTTCTTT
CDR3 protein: CASSAFGGTGAEAFF

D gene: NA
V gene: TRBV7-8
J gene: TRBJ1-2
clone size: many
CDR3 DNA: TGTGCCAGCAGCTTAGACAGGTTCAATGGCTACACCTTC
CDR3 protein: CASSLDRFNGYTF

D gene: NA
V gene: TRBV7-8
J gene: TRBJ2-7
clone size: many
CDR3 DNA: TGTGCCAGCAGCTTGGTAACAGGGAGCTCCTACGAGCAGTACTTC
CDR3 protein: CASSLVTGSSYEQYF

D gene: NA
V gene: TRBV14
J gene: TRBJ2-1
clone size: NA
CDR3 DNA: TGTGCCATCGCGGCTGGGCCCAATGAGCAGTTCTTC
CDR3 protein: CAIAAGPNEQFF

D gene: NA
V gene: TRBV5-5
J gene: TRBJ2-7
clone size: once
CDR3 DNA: TGTGCCCAAATGCCGGGACGCCCCTCCTCAGGGTACGAGCAGTACTTC
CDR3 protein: CAQMPGRPSSGYEQYF

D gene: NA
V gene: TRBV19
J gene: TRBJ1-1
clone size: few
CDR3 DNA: TGTGCCAGTAGTATGCATCATCGAACTGAAGCTTTCTTT
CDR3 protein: CASSMHHRTEAFF

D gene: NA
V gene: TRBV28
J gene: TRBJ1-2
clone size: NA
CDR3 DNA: TGTGCCAGCAGTTTCGAGGTTGGCTCCGGCGGCCCAAACTATGGCTACACCTTC
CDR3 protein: CASSFEVGSGGPNYGYTF

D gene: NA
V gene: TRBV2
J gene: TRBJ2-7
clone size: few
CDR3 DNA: TGTGCCAAACAGGGCTGGGGCTACGAGCAGTACTTC
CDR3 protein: CAKQGWGYEQYF

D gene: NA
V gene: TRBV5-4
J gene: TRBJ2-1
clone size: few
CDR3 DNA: TGTGCCAGCAGTTCCAAGACAGCGTCGCGGGAAAATGAGCAGTTCTTC
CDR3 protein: CASSSKTASRENEQFF

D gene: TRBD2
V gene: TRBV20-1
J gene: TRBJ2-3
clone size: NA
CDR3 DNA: TGCAGTGCTAGAGGGACTAGCGGGCCCACAGATACGCAGTATTTT
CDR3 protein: CSARGTSGPTDTQYF

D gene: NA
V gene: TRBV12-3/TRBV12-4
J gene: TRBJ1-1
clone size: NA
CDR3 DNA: TGTGCCAGCACCACTACAGGGAAAAACTACTTCACTGAAGCTTTCTTT
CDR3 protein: CASTTTGKNYFTEAFF

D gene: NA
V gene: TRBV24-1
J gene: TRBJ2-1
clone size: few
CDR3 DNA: TGTGCCACCAGTGACCCGGGACTGGCCAATGAGCAGTTCTTC
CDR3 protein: CATSDPGLANEQFF

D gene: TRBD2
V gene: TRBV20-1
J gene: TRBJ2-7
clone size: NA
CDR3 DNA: TGCAGTGCTACGCGCGGGGGTCAGGCGGGGGGCGAGCAGTACTTC
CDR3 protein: CSATRGGQAGGEQYF

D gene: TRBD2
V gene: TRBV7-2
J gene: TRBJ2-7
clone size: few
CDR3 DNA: TGTGCCAGCAGCTTCGAACCGGGACTAGCGGGAGGTTACTTC
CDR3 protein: CASSFEPGLAGGYF

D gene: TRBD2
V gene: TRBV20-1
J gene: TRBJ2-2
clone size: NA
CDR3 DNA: TGCAGTGCCCCACTAGCGGGGGATACGAACACCGGGGAGCTGTTTTTT
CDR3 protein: CSAPLAGDTNTGELFF

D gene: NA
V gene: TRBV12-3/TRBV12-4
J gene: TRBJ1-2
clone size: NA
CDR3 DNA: TGTGCCAGCAGTTCGGGAGGGACTGGCTACACCTTC
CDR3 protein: CASSSGGTGYTF

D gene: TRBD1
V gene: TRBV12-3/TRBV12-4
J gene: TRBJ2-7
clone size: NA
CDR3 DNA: TGTGCCAGCAGTATGGAGGGCCGGGACAGGGGGCCGGGGGAGCAGTACTTC
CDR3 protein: CASSMEGRDRGPGEQYF

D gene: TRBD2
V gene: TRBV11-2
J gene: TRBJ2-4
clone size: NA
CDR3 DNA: TGTGCCAGCAGCCCGAGCGGGGAAGCCAAAAACATTCAGTACTTC
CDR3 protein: CASSPSGEAKNIQYF

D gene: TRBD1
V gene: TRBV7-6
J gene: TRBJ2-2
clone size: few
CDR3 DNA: TGTGCCACCCATGGACAGGGCTCTCGGGAGCTGTTTTTT
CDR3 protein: CATHGQGSRELFF

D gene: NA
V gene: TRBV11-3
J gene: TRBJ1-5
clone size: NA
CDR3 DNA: TGTGCCAGCAGCTTAGTCTTCATCAGGGATAGCAATCAGCCCCAGCATTTT
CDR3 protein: CASSLVFIRDSNQPQHF

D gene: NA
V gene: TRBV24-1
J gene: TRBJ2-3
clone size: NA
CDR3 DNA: TGTGCCACCAGTGATTTGCACGTTATAATGGTAGAGTCAGATACGCAGTATTTT
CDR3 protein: CATSDLHVIMVESDTQYF

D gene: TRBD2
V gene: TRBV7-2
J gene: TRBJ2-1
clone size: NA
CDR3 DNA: TGTGCCAGCAGCTCAAAAGCGGGAGAGGGGTACAATGAGCAGTTCTTC
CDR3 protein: CASSSKAGEGYNEQFF

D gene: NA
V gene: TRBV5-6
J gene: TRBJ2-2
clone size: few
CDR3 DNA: TGTGCCAGCAGTACCACTGTCAGATTTGAACCTACCGGGGAGCTGTTTTTT
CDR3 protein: CASSTTVRFEPTGELFF

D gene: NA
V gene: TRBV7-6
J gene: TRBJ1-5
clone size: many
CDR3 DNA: TGTGCCAGCAGTTGGGGGGGCAATCAGCCCCAGCATTTT
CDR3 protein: CASSWGGNQPQHF

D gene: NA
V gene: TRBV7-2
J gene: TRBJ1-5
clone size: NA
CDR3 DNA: TGTGCCAGCAGCTTAGGAAGGAACTTCCTTCAGCCCCAGCATTTT
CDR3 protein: CASSLGRNFLQPQHF

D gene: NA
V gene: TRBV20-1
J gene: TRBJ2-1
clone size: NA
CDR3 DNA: TGCAGTGCTAGGTCGGTACTTTCTACCCGGGCCTTTTACAATGAGCAGTTCTTC
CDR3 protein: CSARSVLSTRAFYNEQFF

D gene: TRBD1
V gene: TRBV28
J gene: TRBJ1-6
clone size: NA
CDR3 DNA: TGTGCCAGCGCGACAGGGGATTCACCCCTCCACTTT
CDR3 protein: CASATGDSPLHF

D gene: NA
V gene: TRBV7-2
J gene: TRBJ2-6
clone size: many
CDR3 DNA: TGTGCCAGCAGCACGACACACGGGCTATCGCTCCTCTCTGGGGCCAACGTCCTGACTTTC
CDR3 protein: CASSTTHGLSLLSGANVLTF

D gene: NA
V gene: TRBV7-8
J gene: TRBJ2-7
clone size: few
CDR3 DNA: TGTGCCAGCAGCTTAGGGGTGACGGGCTACGAGCAGTACTTC
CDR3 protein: CASSLGVTGYEQYF

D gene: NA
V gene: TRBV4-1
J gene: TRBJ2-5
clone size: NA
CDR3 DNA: TGCGCCAGCAGCCCCAATCATGTGGGGAAGCAAGAGACCCAGTACTTC
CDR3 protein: CASSPNHVGKQETQYF

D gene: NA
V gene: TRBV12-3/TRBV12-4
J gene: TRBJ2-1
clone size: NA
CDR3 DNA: TGTGCCAGCAGCCCTAGACAGGATGGCAATGAGCAGTTCTTC
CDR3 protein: CASSPRQDGNEQFF

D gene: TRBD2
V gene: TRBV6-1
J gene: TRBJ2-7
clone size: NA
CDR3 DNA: TGTGCCAGCACCCACCCGGTTACTAGCGGGGGGATGAGGGCCTACGAGCAGTACTTC
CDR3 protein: CASTHPVTSGGMRAYEQYF

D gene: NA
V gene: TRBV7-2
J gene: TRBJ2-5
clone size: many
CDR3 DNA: TGTGCCAGCAGCTTAAGGCCGAGAGAGACCCAGTACTTC
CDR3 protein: CASSLRPRETQYF

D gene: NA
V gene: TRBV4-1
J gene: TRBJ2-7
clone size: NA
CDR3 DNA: TGCGCCAGCAGCCAAGATAGTCGGGACGGGCTCTACGAGCAGTACTTC
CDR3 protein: CASSQDSRDGLYEQYF

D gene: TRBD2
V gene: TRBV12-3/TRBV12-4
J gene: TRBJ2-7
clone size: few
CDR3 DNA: TGTGCCAGCAGCACGGGGGGGACAACCTACGAGCAGTACTTC
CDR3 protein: CASSTGGTTYEQYF

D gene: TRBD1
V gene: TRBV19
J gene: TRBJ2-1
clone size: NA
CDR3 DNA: TGTGCCAGTAGTACCCAGACAGGGTCCTACAATGAGCAGTTCTTC
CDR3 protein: CASSTQTGSYNEQFF

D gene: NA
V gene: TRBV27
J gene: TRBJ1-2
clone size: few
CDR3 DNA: TGTGCCAGCAGTTTATCTCCAGGGGACCTCTGGGGCTACACCTTC
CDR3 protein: CASSLSPGDLWGYTF

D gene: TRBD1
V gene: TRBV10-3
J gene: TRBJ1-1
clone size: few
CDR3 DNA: TGTGCCATCAGCCTCGGGACAGGGAACACTGAAGCTTTCTTT
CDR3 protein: CAISLGTGNTEAFF